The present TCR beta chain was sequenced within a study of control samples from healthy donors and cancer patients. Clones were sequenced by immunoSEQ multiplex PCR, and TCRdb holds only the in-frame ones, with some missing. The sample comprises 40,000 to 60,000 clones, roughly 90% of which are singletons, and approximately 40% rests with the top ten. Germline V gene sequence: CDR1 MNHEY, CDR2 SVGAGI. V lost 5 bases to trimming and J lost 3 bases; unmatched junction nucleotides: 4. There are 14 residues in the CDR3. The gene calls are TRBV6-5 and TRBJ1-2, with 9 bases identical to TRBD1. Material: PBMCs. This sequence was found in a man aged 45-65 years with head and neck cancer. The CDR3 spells CASSKDRGDYGYTF. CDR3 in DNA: TGTGCCAGCAGTAAGGACAGGGGAGACTATGGCTACACCTTC.